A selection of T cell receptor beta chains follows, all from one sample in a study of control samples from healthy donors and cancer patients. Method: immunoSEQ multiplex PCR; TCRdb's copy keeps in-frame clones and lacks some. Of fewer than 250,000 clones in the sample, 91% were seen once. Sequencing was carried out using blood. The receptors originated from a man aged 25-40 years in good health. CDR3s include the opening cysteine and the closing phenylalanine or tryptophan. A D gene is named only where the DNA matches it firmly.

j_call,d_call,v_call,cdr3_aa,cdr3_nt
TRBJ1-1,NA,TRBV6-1,CASSDVGRMNTEAFF,TGTGCCAGCAGTGATGTGGGACGGATGAACACTGAAGCTTTCTTT
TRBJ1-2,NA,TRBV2,CASLPGQNYGYTF,TGTGCCAGCCTTCCGGGCCAAAACTATGGCTACACCTTC
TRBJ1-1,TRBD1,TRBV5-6,CASSLRQGADEAFF,TGTGCCAGCAGCTTGAGGCAGGGGGCGGATGAAGCTTTCTTT
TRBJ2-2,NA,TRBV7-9,CASSPDGTGELFF,TGTGCCAGCAGCCCGGACGGCACCGGGGAGCTGTTTTTT
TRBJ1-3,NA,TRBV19,CASSPQYSGNTIYF,TGTGCCAGTAGTCCACAGTACTCTGGAAACACCATATATTTT
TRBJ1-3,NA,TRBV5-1,CASSLEYSGNTIYF,TGCGCCAGCAGCTTGGAATACTCTGGAAACACCATATATTTT
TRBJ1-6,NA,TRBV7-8,CASSSQGTYYNSPLHF,TGTGCCAGCAGCTCACAGGGAACGTACTATAATTCACCCCTCCACTTT
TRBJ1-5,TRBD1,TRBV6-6,CASSPGGPNQPQHF,TGTGCCAGCAGTCCAGGGGGCCCTAATCAGCCCCAGCATTTT
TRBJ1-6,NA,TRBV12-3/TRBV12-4,CASSLGGRSPLHF,TGTGCCAGCAGTTTAGGGGGGCGTTCACCCCTCCACTTT
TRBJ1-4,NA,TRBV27,CASSLQGVSEKPFF,TGTGCCAGCAGTTTGCAGGGAGTGAGCGAAAAACCGTTTTTT
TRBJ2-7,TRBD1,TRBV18,CASSPSDRVGSYEQYF,TGTGCCAGCTCACCGTCCGACAGGGTTGGCTCCTACGAGCAGTACTTC
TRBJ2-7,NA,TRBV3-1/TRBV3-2,CASSATGSYEQYF,TGTGCCAGCAGCGCTACTGGCTCCTACGAGCAGTACTTC
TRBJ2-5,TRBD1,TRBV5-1,CASSFGDRGLNQYF,TGCGCCAGCAGCTTTGGGGACAGGGGGCTCAACCAGTACTTC
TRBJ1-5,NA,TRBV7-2,CASSFEDTFNQPQHF,TGTGCCAGCAGCTTCGAGGACACCTTCAATCAGCCCCAGCATTTT
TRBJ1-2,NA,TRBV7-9,CASSRSGGENGYTF,TGTGCCAGCAGCCGATCCGGGGGGGAAAATGGCTACACCTTC
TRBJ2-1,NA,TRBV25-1,CASSEYNSGGGEQFF,TGTGCCAGCAGTGAATATAATTCGGGTGGAGGGGAGCAGTTCTTC
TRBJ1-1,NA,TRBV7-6,CASSLQVRGEAFF,TGTGCCAGCAGCTTGCAAGTACGGGGTGAAGCTTTCTTT
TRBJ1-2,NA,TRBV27,CASSLSGRHYGYTF,TGTGCCAGCAGTTTATCGGGGAGGCACTATGGCTACACCTTC
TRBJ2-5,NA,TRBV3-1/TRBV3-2,CASSQEAGRETQYF,TGTGCCAGCAGCCAAGAAGCAGGGAGGGAGACCCAGTACTTC
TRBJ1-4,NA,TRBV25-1,CASSEWGHDEKLFF,TGTGCCAGCAGTGAATGGGGCCATGATGAAAAACTGTTTTTT